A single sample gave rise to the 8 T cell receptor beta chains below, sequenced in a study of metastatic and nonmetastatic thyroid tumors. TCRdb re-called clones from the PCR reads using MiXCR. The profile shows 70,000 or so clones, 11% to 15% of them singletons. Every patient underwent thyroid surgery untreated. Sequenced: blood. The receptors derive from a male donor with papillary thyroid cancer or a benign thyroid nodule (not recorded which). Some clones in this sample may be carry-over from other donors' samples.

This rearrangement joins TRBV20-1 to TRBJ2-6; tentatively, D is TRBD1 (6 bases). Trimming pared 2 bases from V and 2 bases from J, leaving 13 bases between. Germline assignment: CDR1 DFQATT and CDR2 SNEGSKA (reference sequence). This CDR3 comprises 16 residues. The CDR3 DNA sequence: TGCAGTGCTAGAACTCGGGACATGACTGGGGCCAACGTCCTGACTTTC. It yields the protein CSARTRDMTGANVLTF.

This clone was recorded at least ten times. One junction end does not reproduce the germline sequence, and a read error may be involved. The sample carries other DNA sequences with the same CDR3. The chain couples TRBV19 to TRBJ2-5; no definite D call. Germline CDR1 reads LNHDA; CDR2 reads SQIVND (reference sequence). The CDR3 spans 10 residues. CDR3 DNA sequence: TGTGCCAGTAGTTTAGAGACCCAGTACTTC. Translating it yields CASSLETQYF.

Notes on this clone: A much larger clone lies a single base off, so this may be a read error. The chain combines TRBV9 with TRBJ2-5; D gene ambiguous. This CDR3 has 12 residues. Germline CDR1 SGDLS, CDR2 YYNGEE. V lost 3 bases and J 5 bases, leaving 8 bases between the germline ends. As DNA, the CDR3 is TGTGCCAGCAGCGCACCGCTGGAGACCCAGTACTTC. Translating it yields CASSAPLETQYF.

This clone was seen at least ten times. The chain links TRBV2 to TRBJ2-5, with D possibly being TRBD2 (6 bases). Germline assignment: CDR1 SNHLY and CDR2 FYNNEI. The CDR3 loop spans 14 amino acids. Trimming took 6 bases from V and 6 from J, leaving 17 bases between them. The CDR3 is CASRAGPEGKTQYF. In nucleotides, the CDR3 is TGTGCCAGCAGGGCGGGACCTGAGGGAAAGACCCAGTACTTC. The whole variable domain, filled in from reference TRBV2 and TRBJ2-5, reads EPEVTQTPSHQVTQMGQEVILRCVPISNHLYFYWYRQILGQKVEFLVSFYNNEISEKSEIFDDQFSVERPDGSNFTLKIRSTKLEDSAMYFCASRAGPEGKTQYFGPGTRLLVL.

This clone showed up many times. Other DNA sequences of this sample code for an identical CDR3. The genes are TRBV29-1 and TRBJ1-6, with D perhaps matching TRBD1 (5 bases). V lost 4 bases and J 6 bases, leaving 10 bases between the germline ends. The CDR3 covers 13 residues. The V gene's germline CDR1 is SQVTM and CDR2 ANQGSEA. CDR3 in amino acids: CSVGRDRNSPLHF. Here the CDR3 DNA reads TGCAGCGTTGGTCGGGACCGTAATTCACCCCTCCACTTT.

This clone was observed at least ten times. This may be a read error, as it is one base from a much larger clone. CDR3 protein: CASSRRVGAHNEQSF. The CDR3 bases are TGTGCCAGCAGCCGCCGCGTGGGAGCCCACAATGAGCAGTCCTTC. This rearrangement joins TRBV11-3 to TRBJ2-1; D perhaps matches TRBD2 (5 bases). The CDR3 totals 15 residues. The germline gives CDR1 SGHNT, CDR2 YENEEA.

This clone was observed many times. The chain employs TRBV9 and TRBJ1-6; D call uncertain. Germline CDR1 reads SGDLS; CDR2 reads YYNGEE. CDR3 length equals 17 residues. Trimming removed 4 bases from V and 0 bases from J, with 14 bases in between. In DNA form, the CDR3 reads TGTGCCAGCAGCTCAGGTTCTGCGAGCTCCTATAATTCACCCCTCCACTTT. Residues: CASSSGSASSYNSPLHF.

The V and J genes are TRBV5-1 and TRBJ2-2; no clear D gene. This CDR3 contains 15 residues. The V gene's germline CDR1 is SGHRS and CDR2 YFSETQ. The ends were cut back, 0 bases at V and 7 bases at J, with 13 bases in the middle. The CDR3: CASSLEVIRGGELFF. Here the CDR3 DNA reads TGCGCCAGCAGCTTGGAGGTAATACGTGGCGGGGAGCTGTTTTTT.